This is a list of T cell receptor beta chains from one sample in a study of OX40 agonist ivuxolimab in advanced cancers. The repertoire was sequenced with immunoSEQ multiplex PCR; TCRdb's copy has only in-frame clones and lacks some. Seen here are fewer than 90,000 clones, around nine tenths observed once, and the top ten hold about 0.75%. Specimen: CD4+ or CD8+ T cells sorted from blood, collected in a trial of the OX40 agonist ivuxolimab. The receptors derive from an adult with an advanced solid tumor such as melanoma, head and neck, liver or kidney cancer. The CDR3 runs from the conserved cysteine through the conserved F or W. A D gene is named only where the DNA matches it firmly. The size of a clone is reported for some rows only, either as once, few or many, or as a class for expanded clones.

size: .
D: .
J: TRBJ1-1
V: TRBV28
DNA: TGTGCCAGCAGTTTTTATGCCCAGGGGAGGAACACTGAAGCTTTCTTT
CDR3: CASSFYAQGRNTEAFF

size: .
D: .
J: TRBJ1-4
V: TRBV30
DNA: TGTGCCTGGAGTGTAGGGGCCTATGAAAAACTGTTTTTT
CDR3: CAWSVGAYEKLFF

size: .
D: TRBD1
J: TRBJ1-4
V: TRBV19
DNA: TGTGCCAGTAGCCAAACCGGGACAGGGAATAGAAAACTGTTTTTT
CDR3: CASSQTGTGNRKLFF

size: .
D: .
J: TRBJ2-2
V: TRBV5-7
DNA: TGTGCCAGCAGCCGCGAGAGGGCGGGCACCGGGGAGCTGTTTTTT
CDR3: CASSRERAGTGELFF

size: .
D: TRBD1
J: TRBJ1-2
V: TRBV19
DNA: TGTGCCAGTAGTTCACAGGGGGCGGCCCCCACCTATGGCTACACCTTC
CDR3: CASSSQGAAPTYGYTF

size: .
D: TRBD2
J: TRBJ2-3
V: TRBV30
DNA: TGTGCCTGGAGTGGGAGGCGGGGGAATACAGATACGCAGTATTTT
CDR3: CAWSGRRGNTDTQYF

size: .
D: .
J: TRBJ2-6
V: TRBV5-1
DNA: TGCGCCAGCAGATCCACAGGGACCAGCTCTGGGGCCAACGTCCTGACTTTC
CDR3: CASRSTGTSSGANVLTF

size: .
D: .
J: TRBJ1-4
V: TRBV6-1
DNA: TGTGCCAGCAGTGACCCTGGAGCAACTAATGAAAAACTGTTTTTT
CDR3: CASSDPGATNEKLFF

size: .
D: .
J: TRBJ1-1
V: TRBV29-1
DNA: TGCAGCGTCCACAGGGCAGGCACTGAAGCTTTCTTT
CDR3: CSVHRAGTEAFF

size: .
D: .
J: TRBJ2-3
V: TRBV27
DNA: TGTGCCAGCAGTTTATCGATAGGTGCGTTGCAGTATTTT
CDR3: CASSLSIGALQYF

size: .
D: .
J: TRBJ1-1
V: TRBV9
DNA: TGTGCCAGCAGCGTAGTCGGTAGTTCCGAAGCTTTCTTT
CDR3: CASSVVGSSEAFF

size: .
D: TRBD1
J: TRBJ1-1
V: TRBV5-4
DNA: TGTGCCAGCAGCTTGGGACGAGACAGGGGCAAGAAAGCTTTCTTT
CDR3: CASSLGRDRGKKAFF

size: .
D: TRBD1
J: TRBJ2-1
V: TRBV15
DNA: TGTGCCACCAGCAGAGATAGGACAGGGGCCCTCACTAATGAGCAGTTCTTC
CDR3: CATSRDRTGALTNEQFF

size: .
D: .
J: TRBJ2-7
V: TRBV7-8
DNA: TGTGCCAGCAGCTTAAAATCGGGGCTGCTTGGTTTCGAGCAGTACTTC
CDR3: CASSLKSGLLGFEQYF

size: .
D: TRBD1
J: TRBJ2-3
V: TRBV19
DNA: TGTGCCAGTAGCGGGACAGCTAGAACGCAGTATTTT
CDR3: CASSGTARTQYF

size: .
D: .
J: TRBJ2-3
V: TRBV7-2
DNA: TGTGCCAGCACCCTAAACACAGATACGCAGTATTTT
CDR3: CASTLNTDTQYF

size: .
D: .
J: TRBJ1-1
V: TRBV6-1
DNA: TGTGCCAGCAGCGTTCCTAGGGGTGGGAGGACTGAAGCTTTCTTT
CDR3: CASSVPRGGRTEAFF

size: once
D: .
J: TRBJ2-5
V: TRBV25-1
DNA: TGTGCCAGCAGTGAAGGACGGGGAGGCCTAGAGACCCAGTACTTC
CDR3: CASSEGRGGLETQYF

size: .
D: .
J: TRBJ1-4
V: TRBV7-9
DNA: TGTGCCAGCAGCTTATCCCTTCACCTGGCAGGGTGGGATGAAAAACTGTTTTTT
CDR3: CASSLSLHLAGWDEKLFF

size: .
D: .
J: TRBJ2-1
V: TRBV29-1
DNA: TGCAGCGTTGAAGATCCAATAATTGCATCCTACAATGAGCAGTTCTTC
CDR3: CSVEDPIIASYNEQFF

size: .
D: .
J: TRBJ1-2
V: TRBV5-1
DNA: TGCGCCAGCAGCTTGGTAACGACAGGCAACTATGGCTACACCTTC
CDR3: CASSLVTTGNYGYTF

size: .
D: .
J: TRBJ2-5
V: TRBV7-2
DNA: TGTGCCAGCAGCTTAGGGGGATACCAAGAGACCCAGTACTTC
CDR3: CASSLGGYQETQYF

size: .
D: TRBD1
J: TRBJ1-5
V: TRBV2
DNA: TGTGCCAGCATGGGGGACAGGGGGCATATTCAGCCCCAGCATTTT
CDR3: CASMGDRGHIQPQHF

size: .
D: .
J: TRBJ1-1
V: TRBV7-9
DNA: TGTGCCAGCAGCTTAGTTTCAGGGGCGAGCACTGAAGCTTTCTTT
CDR3: CASSLVSGASTEAFF

size: .
D: .
J: TRBJ2-3
V: TRBV19
DNA: TGTGCCAGTAGTGGACAGCTGTTCACAGATACGCAGTATTTT
CDR3: CASSGQLFTDTQYF

size: .
D: TRBD1
J: TRBJ1-1
V: TRBV18
DNA: TGTGCCAGCTCACACACCAGGGGGCTCGGTGAAGCTTTCTTT
CDR3: CASSHTRGLGEAFF

size: .
D: TRBD1
J: TRBJ1-4
V: TRBV27
DNA: TGTGCCAGCAGTTCCAGACAGGGGCGCGAAAAACTGTTTTTT
CDR3: CASSSRQGREKLFF

size: .
D: TRBD2
J: TRBJ2-1
V: TRBV2
DNA: TGTGCCAGCAGGACTAGCGGGAGCTCCTACAATGAGCAGTTCTTC
CDR3: CASRTSGSSYNEQFF

size: .
D: .
J: TRBJ2-1
V: TRBV7-3
DNA: TGTGCCAGCAGCCCTGACACGTTGAGTGAGCAGTTCTTC
CDR3: CASSPDTLSEQFF

size: .
D: .
J: TRBJ2-4
V: TRBV6-1
DNA: TGTGCCAGCAGTGAACTTGGCCCACCGGGTCGCATCCAAAACAAAAACATTCAGTACTTC
CDR3: CASSELGPPGRIQNKNIQYF

size: .
D: .
J: TRBJ1-2
V: TRBV5-5
DNA: TGTGCCAGCAATCGGGACGGAGGAGATTATGGCTACACCTTC
CDR3: CASNRDGGDYGYTF

size: .
D: .
J: TRBJ2-3
V: TRBV11-2
DNA: TGTGCCAGCAGCTTAGTGCAGGGCTCAGATACGCAGTATTTT
CDR3: CASSLVQGSDTQYF

size: .
D: TRBD1
J: TRBJ1-1
V: TRBV5-1
DNA: TGCGCCAGCACTGGGACAGGGCTCACTGAAGCTTTCTTT
CDR3: CASTGTGLTEAFF

size: few
D: .
J: TRBJ2-7
V: TRBV18
DNA: TGTGCCAGCTCCCCCTATGATAACAGGGAGCAGTACTTC
CDR3: CASSPYDNREQYF

size: .
D: .
J: TRBJ1-2
V: TRBV30
DNA: TGTGCCTGGAGTCCCAGGGACGGCTACACCTTC
CDR3: CAWSPRDGYTF

size: .
D: TRBD1
J: TRBJ1-3
V: TRBV7-8
DNA: TGTGCCAGCAGCTTAACCCCCCAGGGGGCTTCCTCTGGAAACACCATATATTTT
CDR3: CASSLTPQGASSGNTIYF

size: .
D: .
J: TRBJ1-4
V: TRBV7-8
DNA: TGTGCCAGCGGGGAGCAGGACAGATCAAATGAAAAACTGTTTTTT
CDR3: CASGEQDRSNEKLFF

size: .
D: .
J: TRBJ2-3
V: TRBV2
DNA: TGTGCCAGCAGTGAAGGGTGGGGCTACCCGGCGTCGGATACGCAGTATTTT
CDR3: CASSEGWGYPASDTQYF